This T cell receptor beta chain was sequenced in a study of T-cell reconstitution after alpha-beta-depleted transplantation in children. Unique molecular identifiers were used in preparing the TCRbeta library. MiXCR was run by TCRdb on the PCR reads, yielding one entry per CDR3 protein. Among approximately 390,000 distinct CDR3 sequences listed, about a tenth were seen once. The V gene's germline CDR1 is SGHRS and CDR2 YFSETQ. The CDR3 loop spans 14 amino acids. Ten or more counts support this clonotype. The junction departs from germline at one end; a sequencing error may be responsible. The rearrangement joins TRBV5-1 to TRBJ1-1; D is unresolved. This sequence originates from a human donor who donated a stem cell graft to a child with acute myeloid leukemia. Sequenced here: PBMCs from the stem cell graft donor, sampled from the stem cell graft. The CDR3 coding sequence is TGTGCCAGCAGCTTAGGGCTTATGAACACTGAAGCTTTCTTT. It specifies CASSLGLMNTEAFF.